The clone carrying this T cell receptor beta chain appeared many times. Its antigen is undetermined. Sequencing runs each generated in excess of 170 million TCR-beta sequences derived from 15-18 subjects. TCRdb analysed the 5' RACE reads with MiXCR anew, one entry per CDR3 protein. The data contain 30,000 to 35,000 distinct CDR3 sequences, around 4% of them singletons. Trimming shortened V by 1 base and J by 5 bases, and 8 bases separated the two germline ends. The CDR3 covers 13 residues. These data belong to a study of neurological immune-mediated disorders. General observations from the study: There were no CDR3 amino acid sequences shared by expanded clones across subjects, a result suggesting private repertoires in all groups.

The TCR originated in a woman aged 40 to 50 in good health. The specimen sequenced was CD4+ T cells from blood. V gene TRBV12-3 or TRBV12-4 combines with J gene TRBJ1-2; no firm D call. The DNA for the CDR3 is TGTGCCAGCAGTTTAGAGGCCCGGTATGGCTACACCTTC. It yields the protein CASSLEARYGYTF.